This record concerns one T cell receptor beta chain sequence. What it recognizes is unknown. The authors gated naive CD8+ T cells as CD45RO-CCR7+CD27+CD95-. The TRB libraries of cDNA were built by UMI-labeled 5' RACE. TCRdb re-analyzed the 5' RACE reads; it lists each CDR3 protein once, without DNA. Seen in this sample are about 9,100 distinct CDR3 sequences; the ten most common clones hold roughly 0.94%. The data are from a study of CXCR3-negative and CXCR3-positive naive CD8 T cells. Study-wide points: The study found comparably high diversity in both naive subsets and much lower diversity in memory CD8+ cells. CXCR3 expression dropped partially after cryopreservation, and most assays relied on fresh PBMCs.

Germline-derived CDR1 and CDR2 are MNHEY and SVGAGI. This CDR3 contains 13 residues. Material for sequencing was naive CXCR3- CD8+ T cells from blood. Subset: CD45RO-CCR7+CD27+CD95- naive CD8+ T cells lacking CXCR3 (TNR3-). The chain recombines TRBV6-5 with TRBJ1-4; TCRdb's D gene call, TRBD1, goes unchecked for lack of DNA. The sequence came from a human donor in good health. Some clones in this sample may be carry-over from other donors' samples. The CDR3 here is CASSIGQDEKLFF.